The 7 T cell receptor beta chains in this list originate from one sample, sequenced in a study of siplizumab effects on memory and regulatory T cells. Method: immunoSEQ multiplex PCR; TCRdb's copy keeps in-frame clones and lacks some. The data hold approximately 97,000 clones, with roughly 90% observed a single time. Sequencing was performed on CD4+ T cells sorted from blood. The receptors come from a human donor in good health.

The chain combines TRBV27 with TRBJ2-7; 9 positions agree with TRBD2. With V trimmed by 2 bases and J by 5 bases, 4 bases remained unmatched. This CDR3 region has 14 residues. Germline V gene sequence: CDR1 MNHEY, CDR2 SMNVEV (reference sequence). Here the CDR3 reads CASSLRLAGNEQYF. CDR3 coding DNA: TGTGCCAGCAGTTTAAGGCTAGCGGGAAACGAGCAGTACTTC.

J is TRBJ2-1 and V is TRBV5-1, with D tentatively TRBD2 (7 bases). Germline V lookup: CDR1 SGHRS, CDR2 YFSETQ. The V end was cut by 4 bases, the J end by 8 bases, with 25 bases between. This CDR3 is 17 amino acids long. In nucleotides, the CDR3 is TGCGCCAGCAGCCCGGAGGGGGGGTGGGTTCTTCCCCATGAGCAGTTCTTC. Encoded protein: CASSPEGGWVLPHEQFF.

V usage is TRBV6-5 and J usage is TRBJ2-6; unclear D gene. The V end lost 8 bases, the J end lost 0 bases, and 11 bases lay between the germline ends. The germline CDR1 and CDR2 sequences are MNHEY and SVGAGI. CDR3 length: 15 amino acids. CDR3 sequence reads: CASFSSVSGANVLTF. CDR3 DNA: TGTGCCAGCTTCTCTTCGGTCTCTGGGGCCAACGTCCTGACTTTC.

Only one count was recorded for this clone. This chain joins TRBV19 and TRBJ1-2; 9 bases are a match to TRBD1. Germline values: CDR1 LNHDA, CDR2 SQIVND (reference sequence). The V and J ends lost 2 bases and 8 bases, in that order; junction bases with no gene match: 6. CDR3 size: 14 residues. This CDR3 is CASSITGTGPGYTF. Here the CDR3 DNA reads TGTGCCAGTAGTATAACCGGGACAGGGCCCGGCTACACCTTC. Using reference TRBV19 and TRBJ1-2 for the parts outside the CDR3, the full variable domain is DGGITQSPKYLFRKEGQNVTLSCEQNLNHDAMYWYRQDPGQGLRLIYYSQIVNDFQKGDIAEGYSVSREKKESFPLTVTSAQKNPTAFYLCASSITGTGPGYTFGSGTRLTVV.

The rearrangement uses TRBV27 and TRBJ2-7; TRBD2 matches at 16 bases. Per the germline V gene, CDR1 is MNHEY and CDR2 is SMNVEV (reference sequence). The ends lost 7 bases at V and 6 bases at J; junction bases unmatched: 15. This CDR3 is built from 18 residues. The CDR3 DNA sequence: TGTGCCAGCATCGCGGGACTAGCGGGAGGGTACAAACCAATCGAGCAGTACTTC. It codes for CASIAGLAGGYKPIEQYF.

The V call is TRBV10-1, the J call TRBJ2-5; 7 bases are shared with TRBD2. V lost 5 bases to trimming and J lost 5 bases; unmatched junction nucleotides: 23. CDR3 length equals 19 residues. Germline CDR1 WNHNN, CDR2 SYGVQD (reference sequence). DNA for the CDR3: TGCGCCAGCAGTCGGGGGAAAGGGGTAGGCGGGAGCGTCAAGGAGACCCAGTACTTC. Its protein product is CASSRGKGVGGSVKETQYF.

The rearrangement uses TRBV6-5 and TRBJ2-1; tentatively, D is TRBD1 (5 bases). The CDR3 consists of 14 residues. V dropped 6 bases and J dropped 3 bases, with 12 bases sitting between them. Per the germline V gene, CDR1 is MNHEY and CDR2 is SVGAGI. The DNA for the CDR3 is TGTGCCAGCAGCCAGGCGCAGGGCTACAATGAGCAGTTCTTC. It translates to CASSQAQGYNEQFF.